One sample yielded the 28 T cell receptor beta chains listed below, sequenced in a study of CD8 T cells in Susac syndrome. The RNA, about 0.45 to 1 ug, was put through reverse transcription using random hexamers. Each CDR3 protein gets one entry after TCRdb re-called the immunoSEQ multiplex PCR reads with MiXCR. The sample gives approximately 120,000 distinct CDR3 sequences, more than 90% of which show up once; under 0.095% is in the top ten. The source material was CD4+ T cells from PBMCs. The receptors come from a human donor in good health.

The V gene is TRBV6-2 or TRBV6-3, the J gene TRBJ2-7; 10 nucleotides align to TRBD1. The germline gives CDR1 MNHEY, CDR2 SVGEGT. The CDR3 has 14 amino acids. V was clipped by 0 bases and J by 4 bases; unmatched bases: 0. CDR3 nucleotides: TGTGCCAGCAGTTACTCGGGACAGGGGTACGAGCAGTACTTC. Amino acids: CASSYSGQGYEQYF.

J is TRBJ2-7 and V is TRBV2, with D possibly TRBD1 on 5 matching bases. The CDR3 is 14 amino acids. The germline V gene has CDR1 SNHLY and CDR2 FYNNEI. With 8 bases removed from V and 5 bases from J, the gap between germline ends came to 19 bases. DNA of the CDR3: TGTGCCAGCCCTAGTGGGCCAGGGCCAGACGAGCAGTACTTC. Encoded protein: CASPSGPGPDEQYF.

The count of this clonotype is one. CDR3 sequence: CASSLRGLPDQPQHF. Written as DNA, the CDR3 is TGTGCCAGCAGCTTACGAGGGTTGCCCGATCAGCCCCAGCATTTT. The chain couples TRBV5-6 to TRBJ1-5; D call uncertain. Germline V gene data show CDR1 as SGHDT and CDR2 as YYEEEE. This CDR3 contains 15 residues. The V and J ends lost 2 bases and 5 bases respectively, with 14 bases between them.

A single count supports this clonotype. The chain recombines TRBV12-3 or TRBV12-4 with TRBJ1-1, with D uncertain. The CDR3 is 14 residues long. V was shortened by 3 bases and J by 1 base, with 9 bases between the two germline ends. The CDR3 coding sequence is TGTGCCAGCAGTTTTCACATGGGGAACACTGAAGCTTTCTTT. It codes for CASSFHMGNTEAFF.

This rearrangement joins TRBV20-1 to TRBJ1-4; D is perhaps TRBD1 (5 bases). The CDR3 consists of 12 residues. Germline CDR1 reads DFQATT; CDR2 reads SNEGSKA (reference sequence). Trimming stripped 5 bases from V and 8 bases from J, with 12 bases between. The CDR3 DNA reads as TGCAGTGCTTCCTCCGAGGGGGAAAAACTGTTTTTT. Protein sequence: CSASSEGEKLFF.

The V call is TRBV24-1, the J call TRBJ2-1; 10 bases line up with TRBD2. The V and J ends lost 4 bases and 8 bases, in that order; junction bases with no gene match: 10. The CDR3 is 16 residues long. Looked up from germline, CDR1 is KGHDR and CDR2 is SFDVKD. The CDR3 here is CATSDEREGRGDEQFF. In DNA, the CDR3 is TGTGCCACCAGTGACGAGCGGGAGGGCCGGGGGGATGAGCAGTTCTTC.

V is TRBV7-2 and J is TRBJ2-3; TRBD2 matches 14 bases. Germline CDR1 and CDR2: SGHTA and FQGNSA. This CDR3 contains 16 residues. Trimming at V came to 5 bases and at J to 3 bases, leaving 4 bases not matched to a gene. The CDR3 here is CASSAGLAGGTDTQYF. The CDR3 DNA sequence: TGTGCCAGCAGCGCTGGACTAGCGGGAGGAACAGATACGCAGTATTTT.

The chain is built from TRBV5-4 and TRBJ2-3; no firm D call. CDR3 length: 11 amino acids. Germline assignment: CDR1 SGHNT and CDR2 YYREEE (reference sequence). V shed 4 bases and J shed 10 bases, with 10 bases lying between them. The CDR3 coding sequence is TGTGCCAGCAGCGCGGACGATGCGCAGTATTTT. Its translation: CASSADDAQYF.

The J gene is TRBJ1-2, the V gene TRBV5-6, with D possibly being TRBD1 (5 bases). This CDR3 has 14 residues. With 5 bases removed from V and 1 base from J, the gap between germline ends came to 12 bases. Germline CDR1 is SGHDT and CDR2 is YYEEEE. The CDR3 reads CASSSGRVNYGYTF. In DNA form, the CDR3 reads TGTGCCAGCAGTTCAGGGAGAGTTAACTATGGCTACACCTTC.

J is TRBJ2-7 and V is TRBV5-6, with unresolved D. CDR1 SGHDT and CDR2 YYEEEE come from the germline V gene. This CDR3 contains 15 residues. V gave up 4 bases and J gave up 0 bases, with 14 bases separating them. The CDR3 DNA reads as TGTGCCAGCAGCGCCGTCAATGGATACTCCTACGAGCAGTACTTC. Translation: CASSAVNGYSYEQYF.

Here the CDR3 reads CASSGTGLSSYEQYF. The CDR3, as DNA: TGTGCCAGCAGCGGAACAGGGTTGAGCTCCTACGAGCAGTACTTC. This chain uses TRBV7-2 with TRBJ2-7, with TRBD1 as a possible D gene (6 bases). This CDR3 spans 15 amino acids. Trimming took off 5 bases at V and 0 bases at J, with 14 bases between the two ends. Germline-derived CDR1 and CDR2 are SGHTA and FQGNSA.

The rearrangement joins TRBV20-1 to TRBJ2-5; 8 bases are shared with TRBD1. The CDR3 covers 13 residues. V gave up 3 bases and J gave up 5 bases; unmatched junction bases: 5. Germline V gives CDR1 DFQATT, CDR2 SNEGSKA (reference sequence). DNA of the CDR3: TGCAGTGCTAGGGACAGGGAGAGGGAGACCCAGTACTTC. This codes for CSARDRERETQYF.

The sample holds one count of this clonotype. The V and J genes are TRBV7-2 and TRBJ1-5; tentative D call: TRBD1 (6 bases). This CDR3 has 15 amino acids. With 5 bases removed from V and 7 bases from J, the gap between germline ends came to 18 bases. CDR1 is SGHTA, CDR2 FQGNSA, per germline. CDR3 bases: TGTGCCAGCAGCAACCTCCCAGGGACAAGGCAGCCCCAGCATTTT. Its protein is CASSNLPGTRQPQHF.

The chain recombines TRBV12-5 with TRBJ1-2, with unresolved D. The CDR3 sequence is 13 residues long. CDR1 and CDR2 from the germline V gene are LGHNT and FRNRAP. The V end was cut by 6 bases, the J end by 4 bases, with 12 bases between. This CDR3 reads CASGPESSYGYTF. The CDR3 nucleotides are TGTGCTAGTGGCCCGGAGTCCTCCTATGGCTACACCTTC.

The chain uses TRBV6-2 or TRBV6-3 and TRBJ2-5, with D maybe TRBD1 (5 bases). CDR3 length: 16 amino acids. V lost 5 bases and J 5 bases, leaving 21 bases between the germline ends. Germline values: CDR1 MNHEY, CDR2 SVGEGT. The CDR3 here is CASSPQGRGAKETQYF. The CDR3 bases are TGTGCCAGCAGTCCCCAAGGAAGGGGTGCTAAGGAGACCCAGTACTTC.

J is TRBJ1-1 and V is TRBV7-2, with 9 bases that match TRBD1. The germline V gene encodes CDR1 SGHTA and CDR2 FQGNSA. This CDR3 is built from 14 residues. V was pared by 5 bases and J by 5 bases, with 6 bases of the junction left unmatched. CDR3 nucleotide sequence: TGTGCCAGCAGCGTCCTACAGGGGGCAACTGAAGCTTTCTTT. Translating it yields CASSVLQGATEAFF. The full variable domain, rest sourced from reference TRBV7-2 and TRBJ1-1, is GAGVSQSPSNKVTEKGKDVELRCDPISGHTALYWYRQSLGQGLEFLIYFQGNSAPDKSGLPSDRFSAERTGGSVSTLTIQRTQQEDSAVYLCASSVLQGATEAFFGQGTRLTVV.

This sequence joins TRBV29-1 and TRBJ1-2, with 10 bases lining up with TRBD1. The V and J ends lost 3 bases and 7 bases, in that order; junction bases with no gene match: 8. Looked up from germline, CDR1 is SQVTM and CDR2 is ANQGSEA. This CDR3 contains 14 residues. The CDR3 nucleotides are TGCAGCGTTGATCGGACAGGGGGTGTCTCTGGCTACACCTTC. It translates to CSVDRTGGVSGYTF.

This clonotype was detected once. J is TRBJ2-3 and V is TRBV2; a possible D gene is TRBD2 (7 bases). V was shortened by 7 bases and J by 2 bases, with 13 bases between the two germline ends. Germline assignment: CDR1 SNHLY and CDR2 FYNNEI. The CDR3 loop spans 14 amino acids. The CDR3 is CASILGGPTDTQYF. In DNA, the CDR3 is TGTGCCAGCATCCTGGGGGGGCCCACAGATACGCAGTATTTT.

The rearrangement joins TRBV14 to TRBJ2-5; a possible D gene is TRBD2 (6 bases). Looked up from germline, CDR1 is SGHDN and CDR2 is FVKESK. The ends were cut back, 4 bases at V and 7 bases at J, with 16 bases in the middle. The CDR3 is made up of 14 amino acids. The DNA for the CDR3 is TGTGCCAGCAGCCGCTTGACAGCCGGGGGGACCCAGTACTTC. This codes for CASSRLTAGGTQYF.

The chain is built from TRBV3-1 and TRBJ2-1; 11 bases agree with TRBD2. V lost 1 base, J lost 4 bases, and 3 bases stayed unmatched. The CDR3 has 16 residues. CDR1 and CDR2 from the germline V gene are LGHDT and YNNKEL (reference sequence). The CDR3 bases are TGTGCCAGCAGCCAAGGGTTAGCGGGAGGGTACAATGAGCAGTTCTTC. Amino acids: CASSQGLAGGYNEQFF.

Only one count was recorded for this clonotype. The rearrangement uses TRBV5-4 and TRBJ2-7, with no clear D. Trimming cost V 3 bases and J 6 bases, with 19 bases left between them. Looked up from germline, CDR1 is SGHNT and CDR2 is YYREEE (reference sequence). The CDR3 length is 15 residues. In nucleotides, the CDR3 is TGTGCCAGCAGCTCACCCCGTTACAATTTCGGCGAGCAGTACTTC. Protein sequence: CASSSPRYNFGEQYF. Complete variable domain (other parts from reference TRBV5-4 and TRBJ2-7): ETGVTQSPTHLIKTRGQQVTLRCSSQSGHNTVSWYQQALGQGPQFIFQYYREEENGRGNFPPRFSGLQFPNYSSELNVNALELDDSALYLCASSSPRYNFGEQYFGPGTRLTVT.

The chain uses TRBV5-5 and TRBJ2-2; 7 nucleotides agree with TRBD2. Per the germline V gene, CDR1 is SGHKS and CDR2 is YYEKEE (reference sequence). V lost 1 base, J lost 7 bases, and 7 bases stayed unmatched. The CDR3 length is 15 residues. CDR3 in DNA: TGTGCCAGCAGCTTGATTGCGGGAGATCACGGGGAGCTGTTTTTT. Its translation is CASSLIAGDHGELFF. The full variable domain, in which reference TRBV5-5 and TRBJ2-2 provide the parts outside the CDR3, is DAGVTQSPTHLIKTRGQQVTLRCSPISGHKSVSWYQQVLGQGPQFIFQYYEKEERGRGNFPDRFSARQFPNYSSELNVNALLLGDSALYLCASSLIAGDHGELFFGEGSRLTVL.

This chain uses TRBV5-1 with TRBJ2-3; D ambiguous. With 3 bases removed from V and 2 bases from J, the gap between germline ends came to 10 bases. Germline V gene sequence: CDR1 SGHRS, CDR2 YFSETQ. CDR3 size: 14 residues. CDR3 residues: CASSSDGPTDTQYF. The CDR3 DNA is TGCGCCAGCAGCTCGGACGGACCCACAGATACGCAGTATTTT.

The CDR3 loop reads CSASSGGETQYF. The CDR3 DNA reads TGCAGTGCTAGTTCCGGGGGAGAGACCCAGTACTTC. The chain uses TRBV20-1 and TRBJ2-5; tentatively, D is TRBD2 (6 bases). In germline, CDR1 is DFQATT, CDR2 SNEGSKA (reference sequence). The CDR3 covers 12 residues. The ends were cut back, 3 bases at V and 4 bases at J, with 9 bases in the middle.

CDR3 loop: CSVRTDGNQPQHF. CDR3 sequence (DNA): TGCAGCGTCCGGACAGATGGCAATCAGCCCCAGCATTTT. The chain recombines TRBV29-1 with TRBJ1-5; perhaps TRBD1 as D (6 bases). The ends were cut back, 6 bases at V and 2 bases at J, with 11 bases in the middle. Germline-derived CDR1 and CDR2 are SQVTM and ANQGSEA. This CDR3 has 13 residues.

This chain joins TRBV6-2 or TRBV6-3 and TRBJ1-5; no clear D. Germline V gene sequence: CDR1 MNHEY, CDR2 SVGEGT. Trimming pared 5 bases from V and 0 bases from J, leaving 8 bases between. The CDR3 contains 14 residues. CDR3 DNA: TGTGCCAGCAGTAACCGGTATAGCAATCAGCCCCAGCATTTT. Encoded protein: CASSNRYSNQPQHF.

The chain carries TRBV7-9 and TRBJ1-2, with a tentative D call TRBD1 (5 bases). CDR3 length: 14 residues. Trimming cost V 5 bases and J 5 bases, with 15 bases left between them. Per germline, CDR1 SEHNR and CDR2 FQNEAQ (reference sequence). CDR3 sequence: CASSQAGTDYGYTF. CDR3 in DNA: TGTGCCAGCAGCCAGGCCGGGACGGATTATGGCTACACCTTC. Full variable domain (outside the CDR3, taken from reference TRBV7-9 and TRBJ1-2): DTGVSQNPRHKITKRGQNVTFRCDPISEHNRLYWYRQTLGQGPEFLTYFQNEAQLEKSRLLSDRFSAERPKGSFSTLEIQRTEQGDSAMYLCASSQAGTDYGYTFGSGTRLTVV.

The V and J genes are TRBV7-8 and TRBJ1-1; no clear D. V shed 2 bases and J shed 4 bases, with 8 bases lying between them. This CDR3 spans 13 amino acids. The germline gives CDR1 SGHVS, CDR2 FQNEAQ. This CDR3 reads CASSLRFGTEAFF. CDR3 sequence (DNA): TGTGCCAGCAGCTTAAGGTTCGGCACTGAAGCTTTCTTT.